The 12 T cell receptor beta chains below all came from one sample that was sequenced in a study of blood T cell repertoires in COVID-19. Sequencing used immunoSEQ multiplex PCR; TCRdb keeps in-frame clones, though not all of them. Of 80,000 to 100,000 clones in the sample, roughly 87% were seen once. Source material: peripheral blood. Source of these receptors: a man in his sixties or seventies with acute or convalescent COVID-19.

This chain uses TRBV24-1 with TRBJ1-2; no clear D. The V end lost 5 bases, the J end lost 1 base, and 10 bases lay between the germline ends. CDR3 size: 14 residues. Germline assignment: CDR1 KGHDR and CDR2 SFDVKD. Written as DNA, the CDR3 is TGTGCCACCAGTGTGAGGAAGCTTAACTATGGCTACACCTTC. Its translation: CATSVRKLNYGYTF.

The chain joins TRBV5-6 to TRBJ2-7, with 8 bases lining up with TRBD1. Germline V lookup: CDR1 SGHDT, CDR2 YYEEEE. The CDR3 contains 14 residues. The J segment lost 0 bases and the V segment lost 3 bases, leaving 2 bases of the junction unmatched. As DNA, the CDR3 is TGTGCCAGCAGCTCGACAGGGGCCTCCTACGAGCAGTACTTC. Translation gives CASSSTGASYEQYF.

The chain couples TRBV6-1 to TRBJ1-5; no firm D call. CDR3 length equals 16 residues. V lost 2 bases and J 0 bases, leaving 11 bases between the germline ends. Germline assignment: CDR1 MNHNS and CDR2 SASEGT. CDR3 region: CASSERGQYSNQPQHF. The CDR3, as DNA: TGTGCCAGCAGTGAAAGAGGGCAATATAGCAATCAGCCCCAGCATTTT.

The genes are TRBV10-3 and TRBJ2-2; tentative D call: TRBD1 (6 bases). The CDR3 loop spans 15 amino acids. CDR1 and CDR2 from the germline V gene are ENHRY and SYGVKD. Between the trimmed V and J ends, which lost 4 bases and 5 bases, there was a span of 14 bases. The CDR3 DNA sequence: TGTGCCATCAGTGGGATCTTACAGGGAACCGGGGAGCTGTTTTTT. Translating gives CAISGILQGTGELFF.

This chain joins TRBV4-1 and TRBJ1-2; D may be TRBD1 (6 bases). CDR1 and CDR2 (germline): MGHRA, YSYEKL. Trimming removed 0 bases from V and 2 bases from J, with 19 bases in between. The CDR3 runs 18 residues. In DNA, the CDR3 is TGCGCCAGCAGCCAAGACTCTGGTCGCACGGACAGAAACTATGGCTACACCTTC. The encoded protein is CASSQDSGRTDRNYGYTF.

V and J are TRBV19 and TRBJ1-3; TRBD1 aligns across 9 bases. Looked up from germline, CDR1 is LNHDA and CDR2 is SQIVND (reference sequence). The junction had 5 bases not matched to a gene; V was cut back by 4 bases and J by 1 base. The CDR3 totals 16 residues. Here the CDR3 reads CASSKGQGRSGNTIYF. CDR3 nucleotide sequence: TGTGCCAGTAGTAAAGGACAGGGGCGATCTGGAAACACCATATATTTT.

The chain combines TRBV21-1 with TRBJ1-4. TRBV21-1 is designated a pseudogene. There are 12 residues in the CDR3. In DNA, the CDR3 is TGTGCCCCAGCCGGGAGGGGTGAAAAACTGTTTTTT. It encodes CAPAGRGEKLFF.

This clone was counted a few times. This rearrangement joins TRBV5-8 to TRBJ2-2; 9 bases agree with TRBD1. The germline V gene has CDR1 SGHTS and CDR2 YDEGEE. V lost 2 bases and J lost 1; bases outside the gene matches: 3. The CDR3 is 16 residues long. Here the CDR3 DNA reads TGTGCCAGCAGCTTAAACAGGGGGCAGAACACCGGGGAGCTGTTTTTT. This sequence encodes CASSLNRGQNTGELFF. Drawing the rest from reference TRBV5-8 and TRBJ2-2, the complete variable domain is EAGVTQSPTHLIKTRGQQATLRCSPISGHTSVYWYQQALGLGLQFLLWYDEGEERNRGNFPPRFSGRQFPNYSSELNVNALELEDSALYLCASSLNRGQNTGELFFGEGSRLTVL.

V and J are TRBV5-6 and TRBJ2-3; no clear D gene. This CDR3 is built from 15 residues. Trimming cost V 6 bases and J 4 bases, with 18 bases left between them. From germline, CDR1 is SGHDT and CDR2 YYEEEE. CDR3 DNA sequence: TGTGCCAGCACCCACGGTGCCGGGTCCCCAGATACGCAGTATTTT. Translation gives CASTHGAGSPDTQYF. Full variable domain (missing parts from reference TRBV5-6 and TRBJ2-3): DAGVTQSPTHLIKTRGQQVTLRCSPKSGHDTVSWYQQALGQGPQFIFQYYEEEERQRGNFPDRFSGHQFPNYSSELNVNALLLGDSALYLCASTHGAGSPDTQYFGPGTRLTVL.

The chain links TRBV7-9 to TRBJ1-4; maybe TRBD1 (5 bases). V lost 4 bases, J lost 8 bases, and 11 bases lay in between. This CDR3 has 13 residues. The germline V gene has CDR1 SEHNR and CDR2 FQNEAQ (reference sequence). The CDR3 bases are TGTGCCAGCAGCTCGGGACTACAGGAAAAACTGTTTTTT. It codes for CASSSGLQEKLFF. Using reference TRBV7-9 and TRBJ1-4 for the parts outside the CDR3, the full variable domain is DTGVSQNPRHKITKRGQNVTFRCDPISEHNRLYWYRQTLGQGPEFLTYFQNEAQLEKSRLLSDRFSAERPKGSFSTLEIQRTEQGDSAMYLCASSSGLQEKLFFGSGTQLSVL.

J is TRBJ2-3 and V is TRBV5-1; 10 nucleotides agree with TRBD2. There are 16 residues in the CDR3. Germline V gene data show CDR1 as SGHRS and CDR2 as YFSETQ. V lost 2 bases to trimming and J lost 0 bases; unmatched junction nucleotides: 3. The CDR3 protein is CASSFLAGVSTDTQYF. CDR3 nucleotides: TGCGCCAGCAGCTTTCTAGCGGGGGTAAGCACAGATACGCAGTATTTT.

V and J are TRBV18 and TRBJ2-1, with 10 bases matching TRBD2. Germline V gene data show CDR1 as KGHSH and CDR2 as LQKENI. This CDR3 is 15 amino acids long. Germline trimming cut 2 bases from V and 10 bases from J; bases unmatched to any gene: 8. CDR3 in amino acids: CASSPTSGGADEQFF. CDR3 nucleotides: TGTGCCAGCTCACCAACGAGCGGGGGGGCGGACGAGCAGTTCTTC.